This is a list of T cell receptor beta chains from one sample in a study of T cells after yellow fever vaccination. One entry per CDR3 protein results from TCRdb running MiXCR on the 5' RACE reads. The data show a few hundred thousand distinct CDR3 sequences, with approximately 4% seen just once and around 24% held by the top ten. The sample here was PBMCs, taken 5 days after the yellow fever booster vaccination. The origin of the receptors is a man aged 18 to 29 who received the YFV17D yellow fever vaccine. Both conserved end residues are part of each CDR3. D genes are given only for firm matches. The size of a clone is reported for some rows only, either as once, few or many, or as a class for expanded clones.

CDR3 protein	CDR3 DNA	J gene	V gene	clone size	D gene
CASRGQLNTEAFF	TGTGCCAGCAGAGGACAGTTGAACACTGAAGCTTTCTTT	TRBJ1-1	TRBV12-3/TRBV12-4	many	.
CASSPTGTAGDTQYF	TGTGCCAGCTCACCGACCGGGACAGCCGGCGATACGCAGTATTTT	TRBJ2-3	TRBV18	few	TRBD1
CASSWKGMGTEAFF	TGTGCCAGCAGTTGGAAGGGGATGGGCACTGAAGCTTTCTTT	TRBJ1-1	TRBV7-2	.	.
CASRRIGGFYEQYF	TGCGCCAGCAGGCGAATCGGGGGGTTCTACGAGCAGTACTTC	TRBJ2-7	TRBV4-1	.	TRBD2
CASTVGARGANVLTF	TGTGCCAGCACCGTAGGGGCGCGGGGGGCCAACGTCCTGACTTTC	TRBJ2-6	TRBV12-3/TRBV12-4	many	.
CASSLEGALAKNIQYF	TGTGCCAGCAGCTTAGAAGGCGCCTTAGCCAAAAACATTCAGTACTTC	TRBJ2-4	TRBV7-2	few	.
CASSSWANSPLHF	TGTGCCAGCAGCTCATGGGCTAATTCACCCCTCCACTTT	TRBJ1-6	TRBV5-6	few	.
CSVVGLAGGDTQYF	TGCAGCGTTGTAGGACTAGCGGGGGGCGATACGCAGTATTTT	TRBJ2-3	TRBV29-1	many	TRBD2
CASSPLGGAETQYF	TGTGCCAGCTCACCCTTAGGGGGCGCCGAGACCCAGTACTTC	TRBJ2-5	TRBV18	.	TRBD1
CASSLDLAGKNEQFF	TGTGCCAGCAGCTTAGATCTAGCGGGGAAGAATGAGCAGTTCTTC	TRBJ2-1	TRBV7-2	few	TRBD2
CASSQDINRALPQTQYF	TGCGCCAGCAGCCAAGATATCAACAGGGCATTACCACAGACCCAGTACTTC	TRBJ2-5	TRBV4-1	few	.
CSVEPAGRREQFF	TGCAGCGTTGAACCGGCGGGGAGGCGTGAGCAGTTCTTC	TRBJ2-1	TRBV29-1	.	.
CASSTTPRGARGKNIQYF	TGTGCCAGCAGCACCACCCCCAGGGGGGCTAGGGGCAAAAACATTCAGTACTTC	TRBJ2-4	TRBV6-4	few	.
CARGYNEQFF	TGTGCCCGGGGCTACAATGAGCAGTTCTTC	TRBJ2-1	TRBV30	few	.
CAWSRDSYEQYF	TGTGCCTGGAGTCGGGACAGCTACGAGCAGTACTTC	TRBJ2-7	TRBV30	.	TRBD1
CASSYRLGVGYYGYTF	TGTGCCAGCAGCTACCGGTTGGGGGTTGGGTACTATGGCTACACCTTC	TRBJ1-2	TRBV27	many	.
CASSHVRGGGGPEAFF	TGCGCCAGCAGCCATGTCCGTGGGGGGGGAGGGCCCGAAGCTTTCTTT	TRBJ1-1	TRBV4-1	few	.
CAWSDYYSEQFF	TGTGCCTGGAGTGACTACTACAGTGAGCAGTTCTTC	TRBJ2-1	TRBV30	many	.
CASSLGVGRSGNTIYF	TGTGCCAGCAGCTTAGGGGTGGGCCGCTCTGGAAACACCATATATTTT	TRBJ1-3	TRBV7-6	few	.
CSARLGPVKTQYF	TGCAGTGCTAGACTGGGGCCTGTAAAGACCCAGTACTTC	TRBJ2-5	TRBV20-1	.	.
CASSVGGLSTDTIYF	TGTGCCAGCAGCGTAGGAGGCCTCAGCACGGACACCATATATTTT	TRBJ1-3	TRBV9	many	.
CATSRSQGFNYGYTF	TGTGCCACCAGCAGATCACAGGGTTTCAACTATGGCTACACCTTC	TRBJ1-2	TRBV15	.	.
CASSWRDRNTGELFF	TGTGCCAGCAGCTGGAGGGACAGGAACACCGGGGAGCTGTTTTTT	TRBJ2-2	TRBV7-9	.	.
CASSLRGGEEAFF	TGTGCCAGCAGCCTAAGGGGAGGGGAAGAAGCTTTCTTT	TRBJ1-1	TRBV7-9	.	.
CASSQEGANSPLHF	TGCGCCAGCAGCCAAGAGGGGGCAAATTCACCCCTCCACTTT	TRBJ1-6	TRBV4-3	few	.
CSARIARSNQPQHF	TGCAGTGCTAGAATAGCCCGTAGCAATCAGCCCCAGCATTTT	TRBJ1-5	TRBV20-1	.	.
CASSKDRQINIQYF	TGCGCCAGCAGCAAGGACAGGCAAATAAACATTCAGTACTTC	TRBJ2-4	TRBV5-1	many	TRBD1
CSASDPGLATYNEQFF	TGCAGTGCTAGCGATCCCGGCCTTGCCACCTACAATGAGCAGTTCTTC	TRBJ2-1	TRBV20-1	many	.
CASSVTGGNYEQYF	TGTGCCAGCAGCGTGACAGGGGGGAACTACGAGCAGTACTTC	TRBJ2-7	TRBV9	few	TRBD1
CASSLVGGGQGGQPQHF	TGTGCCAGCAGCTTAGTTGGAGGCGGACAGGGAGGGCAGCCCCAGCATTTT	TRBJ1-5	TRBV7-2	many	TRBD1
CASSQEVPRIRASGGEQFF	TGCGCCAGCAGCCAAGAGGTACCTCGAATTAGGGCTTCTGGGGGTGAGCAGTTCTTC	TRBJ2-1	TRBV4-3	.	.
CASSLARTGRGEQYF	TGTGCCAGCAGCTTAGCCCGGACAGGGCGAGGAGAGCAGTACTTC	TRBJ2-7	TRBV7-8	few	TRBD1
CSAPAGGAWETQYF	TGCAGTGCTCCAGCTGGGGGGGCCTGGGAGACCCAGTACTTC	TRBJ2-5	TRBV20-1	many	.
CASGLDNYNEQFF	TGTGCTAGTGGTTTGGACAACTACAATGAGCAGTTCTTC	TRBJ2-1	TRBV12-5	many	.
CASSSFEGQPVAKNIQYF	TGCGCCAGCAGCTCCTTCGAGGGACAGCCAGTGGCCAAAAACATTCAGTACTTC	TRBJ2-4	TRBV5-1	many	TRBD1
CAISGQGGRDTQYF	TGTGCCATCAGTGGACAGGGGGGTCGGGATACGCAGTATTTT	TRBJ2-3	TRBV10-3	few	TRBD1
CASSGRAGQQQEAFF	TGTGCCAGCAGTGGAAGAGCGGGACAGCAGCAAGAAGCTTTCTTT	TRBJ1-1	TRBV25-1	.	TRBD1
CASSQDPVTDNTEAFF	TGCGCCAGCAGCCAAGATCCAGTGACGGATAACACTGAAGCTTTCTTT	TRBJ1-1	TRBV4-3	.	.
CASSRQGVGYTF	TGTGCCAGCAGTCGACAGGGCGTTGGCTACACCTTC	TRBJ1-2	TRBV6-6	.	TRBD1
CASSQDRGWETQYF	TGTGCCAGCAGCCAAGATAGGGGCTGGGAGACCCAGTACTTC	TRBJ2-5	TRBV11-2	.	.
CASKSIGGYNEQFF	TGTGCCAGCAAGTCTATAGGGGGCTACAATGAGCAGTTCTTC	TRBJ2-1	TRBV7-2	few	.
CASSFWDVNTEAFF	TGCGCCAGCAGTTTTTGGGACGTCAACACTGAAGCTTTCTTT	TRBJ1-1	TRBV5-1	many	.